This is a list of T cell receptor beta chains from one sample in a study of graft-versus-host responses after intestinal transplantation. Sequencing used immunoSEQ multiplex PCR; TCRdb keeps in-frame clones, though not all of them. The sample shows tens of thousands of clones, about two fifths of them seen only once. The specimen was alloreactive CD8+ T cells from a mixed lymphocyte reaction culture, collected before transplantation. Receptor source: a human patient who was an organ donor for intestinal transplantation. Each CDR3 is given with its conserved first and last residue. The D gene is left open where the match is weak. Clone size, where shown, is once, few, many, or a class for clones that have expanded.

medium-sized	TRBV5-4	-	TRBJ1-1	CASSYVMNTEAFF	TGTGCCAGCAGTTACGTCATGAACACTGAAGCTTTCTTT
-	TRBV10-2	TRBD2	TRBJ2-7	CASSESNGRQFYEQYF	TGCGCCAGCAGTGAGTCGAACGGGAGGCAGTTCTACGAGCAGTACTTC
-	TRBV11-2	TRBD1	TRBJ2-7	CASSQAGTGDYEQYF	TGTGCCAGCAGCCAAGCCGGGACAGGGGATTACGAGCAGTACTTC
-	TRBV5-1	TRBD1	TRBJ1-2	CASSLVRFPGGPLTGYGYTF	TGCGCCAGCAGCTTGGTTCGTTTTCCAGGGGGTCCACTAACGGGCTATGGCTACACCTTC
-	TRBV11-2	TRBD2	TRBJ2-2	CASSLTASGGKLFF	TGTGCCAGCAGTCTAACGGCTAGCGGTGGGAAGCTGTTTTTT
-	TRBV16	-	TRBJ2-1	CSSSPTAGPFYNEQFF	TGTTCCAGCAGCCCAACGGCAGGGCCTTTCTACAATGAGCAGTTCTTC
-	TRBV29-1	TRBD2	TRBJ2-5	CSVTPGASGRWGKPSTQETQYF	TGCAGCGTTACCCCAGGGGCTAGCGGGAGGTGGGGAAAGCCATCCACCCAAGAGACCCAGTACTTC
few	TRBV5-1	-	TRBJ1-5	CASSDGHDQPQHF	TGCGCCAGCAGCGATGGACACGATCAGCCCCAGCATTTT
few	TRBV13	TRBD2	TRBJ2-3	CASSLFGGRASDTQYF	TGTGCCAGCAGCTTATTCGGCGGGAGGGCCTCAGATACGCAGTATTTT
few	TRBV27	TRBD1	TRBJ1-2	CASSVTGWGALGFYGYTF	TGTGCCAGCAGTGTGACAGGGTGGGGGGCCCTGGGCTTCTATGGCTACACCTTC
few	TRBV7-8	-	TRBJ1-1	CASSFVPAGGNTEAFF	TGTGCCAGCAGCTTTGTCCCTGCGGGCGGGAACACTGAAGCTTTCTTT
-	TRBV21-1	-	TRBJ2-7	CANRQGGYEQYF	TGTGCCAACCGACAGGGGGGCTACGAGCAGTACTTC
-	TRBV4-2	-	TRBJ2-7	CASSPGVSYEQYF	TGTGCCAGCAGCCCCGGGGTCTCCTACGAGCAGTACTTC
-	TRBV5-6	-	TRBJ2-3	CASRLGFSLNPPDTQYF	TGTGCCAGCAGGCTAGGTTTCAGTCTTAACCCCCCAGATACGCAGTATTTT
-	TRBV28	TRBD1	TRBJ2-7	CASSFLAGGIHEQYF	TGTGCCAGCAGTTTCCTGGCAGGGGGCATCCACGAGCAGTACTTC
few	TRBV5-6	TRBD2	TRBJ2-1	CASSQDWLAGAIEQFF	TGTGCCAGCAGCCAAGACTGGCTAGCGGGAGCGATTGAGCAGTTCTTC
few	TRBV5-3	-	TRBJ2-7	CASSLGTPSAQYF	TGTGCCAGCAGCTTGGGAACGCCTAGCGCGCAGTACTTC
-	TRBV4-2	-	TRBJ2-3	CASSQDLATDTQYF	TGTGCCAGCAGCCAAGACCTAGCGACAGATACGCAGTATTTT
few	TRBV7-7	TRBD2	TRBJ2-2	CASSPSGIDTGELFF	TGTGCTAGCAGCCCTAGCGGGATAGACACCGGGGAGCTGTTTTTT
-	TRBV30	-	TRBJ2-7	CAWSVGSSYEQYF	TGTGCCTGGAGTGTGGGTAGTTCCTACGAGCAGTACTTC
-	TRBV30	-	TRBJ2-3	CAWSVPGGGGDTQYF	TGTGCCTGGAGTGTACCCGGGGGCGGGGGAGATACGCAGTATTTT
-	TRBV13	TRBD2	TRBJ2-7	CASSLRGSGSATDEQYF	TGTGCCAGCAGCTTAAGGGGTAGCGGGAGTGCTACGGACGAGCAGTACTTC